Shown below are 19 T cell receptor beta chains from a single sample sequenced in a study of CD8+CD57+ T cells in acquired aplastic anemia (dated by TCRdb to 2016 to 2018). Flow cytometry had shown CD8+CD57+ cell expansion in the patients selected for sequencing. The sequencer was an Illumina HiSeq 2000. Profiling of TCR beta VDJ combinations and CDR3 sequences used genomic DNA as the template. TCRdb reprocessed the public reads (quality trimming at Q25 with fastp, clone calling with MiXCR) and kept in-frame beta chains. A single entry per CDR3 protein holds the most common genes and DNA from its merged rows. The table for this sample lists about 470,000 distinct CDR3 sequences; about a third of them were counted only once. The ten top clones hold roughly 0.89% of the sample. Sequencing input: sorted CD4+, CD8+, or CD8+CD57+ T cells (not recorded which) from PBMCs. Receptors were obtained from a human donor with aplastic anemia.

Remarks on this clonotype: The CDR3 carries no conserved terminal phenylalanine or tryptophan, so it likely arises from a read error. V usage is TRBV12-3 or TRBV12-4 and J usage is TRBJ2-7; possibly TRBD1 for D (6 bases). V lost 0 bases, J lost 5 bases, and 14 bases lay in between. This CDR3 spans 15 amino acids. This chain's CDR3 is CASSLATGHLHEQYL. The CDR3 nucleotides read TGTGCCAGCAGTTTAGCGACGGGACACCTCCACGAGCAGTACCTC.

In DNA form, the CDR3 reads TGTGCCAGCGGGGACAGAATTTATGGCTACACCTTC. Translating it yields CASGDRIYGYTF. This rearrangement joins TRBV2 to TRBJ1-2; 7 nucleotides align to TRBD1. This CDR3 comprises 12 residues. With 8 bases clipped from V and 5 bases from J, the junction kept 5 bases outside the gene matches. CDR1 and CDR2 from the germline V gene are SNHLY and FYNNEI.

The table lists this clonotype with many counts. This sequence joins TRBV29-1 and TRBJ1-1; D possibly corresponds to TRBD1 (6 bases). The ends were cut back, 6 bases at V and 7 bases at J, with 12 bases in the middle. The germline V gene has CDR1 SQVTM and CDR2 ANQGSEA. This CDR3 has 11 amino acids. The CDR3 sequence: CSVHDRSEAFF. The CDR3 nucleotides are TGCAGCGTACATGACAGGAGTGAAGCTTTCTTT.

The rearrangement links TRBV19 to TRBJ2-2; TRBD2 aligns across 7 bases. The V and J ends lost 3 bases and 6 bases, in that order; junction bases with no gene match: 10. Germline-derived CDR1 and CDR2 are LNHDA and SQIVND (reference sequence). The CDR3 has 16 residues. The CDR3 coding sequence is TGTGCCAGTAGTATCCTAGCGGTCGTCCCACCCGGGGAGCTGTTTTTT. Protein: CASSILAVVPPGELFF.

This clonotype was found a few times. CDR3 DNA sequence: TGCGCCAGCAGCCAGGGGGACGGAAAGTCCTACGAGCAGTACTTC. The encoded protein is CASSQGDGKSYEQYF. The chain carries TRBV4-1 and TRBJ2-7; D tentatively fits TRBD1 or TRBD2 (5 bases each). Trimming pared 3 bases from V and 1 base from J, leaving 13 bases between. Per the germline V gene, CDR1 is MGHRA and CDR2 is YSYEKL. The CDR3 sequence is 15 residues long.

This clonotype has a count of ten or more. The CDR3 protein is CASSLSPHTIYF. The CDR3 nucleotides are TGTGCCAGCAGCTTAAGCCCTCACACCATATATTTT. The rearrangement links TRBV7-9 to TRBJ1-3; no reliable D call. The CDR3 runs 12 residues. With 2 bases removed from V and 8 bases from J, the gap between germline ends came to 7 bases. Germline loops: CDR1 SEHNR, CDR2 FQNEAQ (reference sequence).

This clonotype came up many times. The gene calls are TRBV5-4 and TRBJ1-2; 7 bases are a match to TRBD1. The CDR3 has 12 residues. V shed 4 bases, J shed 7 bases, and the junction held 4 bases outside the gene matches. Germline CDR1 SGHNT, CDR2 YYREEE (reference sequence). The CDR3 DNA reads as TGTGCCAGCAGCGCCAGGGGGTCTGGCTACACCTTC. Translation: CASSARGSGYTF.

This chain links TRBV29-1 with TRBJ2-3; D is possibly TRBD1 or TRBD2 (5 bases each). There are 13 residues in the CDR3. V shed 3 bases and J shed 2 bases, with 9 bases lying between them. CDR1 is SQVTM and CDR2 is ANQGSEA in the germline V gene. The CDR3 is CSVEGRATDTQYF. In DNA, the CDR3 is TGCAGCGTTGAGGGGCGGGCCACAGATACGCAGTATTTT.

This clonotype appeared a few times. V gene TRBV4-3 combines with J gene TRBJ2-1, with a tentative D call TRBD2 (5 bases). The CDR3 is 16 residues long. Germline V gene sequence: CDR1 LGHNA, CDR2 YSLEER. V was clipped by 1 base and J by 5 bases, with 15 bases between them. CDR3 loop: CASSQGPQRPNNEQFF. Here the CDR3 DNA reads TGCGCCAGCAGCCAAGGACCGCAGCGGCCCAACAATGAGCAGTTCTTC.

The rearrangement joins TRBV25-1 to TRBJ2-2, with 13 nucleotides matching TRBD2. Germline CDR1 MGHDK, CDR2 SYGVNS. J gave up 6 bases and V 5 bases, and 3 bases lay outside the gene matches. The CDR3 extends over 15 amino acids. The DNA for the CDR3 is TGTGCCAGCAGTACGGGACTAGCGGGACCCGGGGAGCTGTTTTTT. It encodes CASSTGLAGPGELFF.

CDR3 loop: CASSPQTGDNEKLFF. The CDR3 bases are TGTGCCAGCAGCCCGCAAACAGGGGATAATGAAAAACTGTTTTTT. The genes are TRBV11-2 and TRBJ1-4; 7 nucleotides align to TRBD1. CDR3 length: 15 amino acids. Germline CDR1 is SGHAT and CDR2 is FQNNGV. The V segment lost 5 bases and the J segment 4 bases; nucleotides outside the gene matches: 7.

The rearrangement links TRBV6-5 to TRBJ1-2; D gene unclear. Trimming shortened V by 2 bases and J by 2 bases, and 3 bases separated the two germline ends. Germline-derived CDR1 and CDR2 are MNHEY and SVGAGI. There are 12 residues in the CDR3. The CDR3 bases are TGTGCCAGCAGTTACCAGAACTATGGCTACACCTTC. Translation gives CASSYQNYGYTF.

With regard to this clonotype: A read error is possible here, since a much larger clone lies one base away. This chain connects TRBV10-3 to TRBJ2-7; D is perhaps TRBD2 (6 bases). The germline gives CDR1 ENHRY, CDR2 SYGVKD. V gave up 2 bases and J gave up 6 bases, with 17 bases separating them. The CDR3 contains 15 residues. The CDR3 DNA reads TGTGCCATCAGTGAGCCGGAGGGGCGCCCCTTCGAGCAGTACTTC. Translating gives CAISEPEGRPFEQYF.

This clonotype was seen a few times. The rearrangement joins TRBV12-3 or TRBV12-4 to TRBJ1-2, with D perhaps matching TRBD1 (5 bases). Trimming shortened V by 7 bases and J by 1 base, and 13 bases separated the two germline ends. This CDR3 has 14 residues. As DNA, the CDR3 is TGTGCCAGCACTAACAGGAACCATAACTATGGCTACACCTTC. The encoded protein is CASTNRNHNYGYTF.

As for this clonotype: Just one base apart from a much larger clone, this may be a read error. The chain carries TRBV11-2 and TRBJ1-1; D gene unclear. The germline V gene has CDR1 SGHAT and CDR2 FQNNGV. The length of the CDR3 is 12 residues. The CDR3 reads CGSFLVNTEAFF. The CDR3 DNA is TGTGGCAGCTTTCTGGTGAACACTGAAGCTTTCTTT.

This clonotype was observed a few times. V usage is TRBV7-2 and J usage is TRBJ2-7; 8 nucleotides align to TRBD2. Germline lookup yields CDR1 SGHTA and CDR2 FQGNSA. The CDR3 sequence is 12 residues long. V lost 8 bases to trimming and J lost 5 bases; unmatched junction nucleotides: 5. The CDR3 DNA reads as TGTGCCAGCGAGCGGGGGACCCACGAGCAGTACTTC. Its protein is CASERGTHEQYF.

Only a few counts were recorded for this clonotype. The chain recombines TRBV19 with TRBJ2-1; the D gene is possibly TRBD2 (5 bases). The CDR3 spans 14 residues. CDR1 and CDR2 (germline): LNHDA, SQIVND (reference sequence). The V and J ends lost 5 bases and 4 bases respectively, with 12 bases between them. The CDR3 nucleotides read TGTGCCAGTAGTTTCCTAGCCCAATACAATGAGCAGTTCTTC. It codes for CASSFLAQYNEQFF.

This rearrangement joins TRBV6-1 to TRBJ2-1, with D tentatively TRBD2 (5 bases). Deletions cut 5 bases from V and 8 bases from J, with 16 bases between. This CDR3 is built from 14 residues. The germline CDR1 and CDR2 sequences are MNHNS and SASEGT. Here the CDR3 DNA reads TGTGCCAGCAGTCTGGCCCGAGCGGCGTATGAGCAGTTCTTC. This sequence encodes CASSLARAAYEQFF.

As to this clonotype: One base away lies a much larger clone, so this may be a sequencing read error. The V call is TRBV19, the J call TRBJ1-6; D is unclear. Deletions cut 5 bases from V and 2 bases from J, with 10 bases between. Germline values: CDR1 LNHDA, CDR2 SQIVND (reference sequence). The CDR3 totals 15 residues. The CDR3 DNA reads as TGTGCCAGTAGTTTAAAGAGCCCCTATAATTCACCCCTCCACTTT. This codes for CASSLKSPYNSPLHF.